The 11 T cell receptor beta chains reported below all come from one sample, sequenced in a study of CD8 T cell repertoires and HIV-1 epitope variants. Assay: immunoSEQ multiplex PCR; the TCRdb copy retains only in-frame clones and omits some. The sample has 4,000 to 5,500 clones; approximately 72% are singletons. These TCRs are of unknown antigen specificity. The sample comprised cultured CD8+ T cells derived from PBMCs. All receptors come from a male donor with HIV.

V is TRBV5-1 and J is TRBJ2-1; D might be TRBD2 (6 bases). Germline values: CDR1 SGHRS, CDR2 YFSETQ. V was trimmed by 0 bases and J by 2 bases, leaving 9 bases between them. The CDR3 is made up of 15 amino acids. The CDR3, as DNA: TGCGCCAGCAGCTTGGCTAGCGACCCCTACAATGAGCAGTTCTTC. This gives the protein CASSLASDPYNEQFF.

This clone occurred once. J is TRBJ2-5 and V is TRBV7-8; TRBD2 aligns across 11 bases. The CDR3 has 16 amino acids. Germline CDR1 is SGHVS and CDR2 is FQNEAQ. V trimming: 5 bases; J trimming: 1 base; junction bases outside the gene matches: 6. The CDR3 bases are TGTGCCAGCAGCCCGGGACTAGCGGCTACCCAAGAGACCCAGTACTTC. Translating gives CASSPGLAATQETQYF.

This clone has more than one count but fewer than ten. J is TRBJ2-7 and V is TRBV27, with 10 positions matching TRBD2. Germline V gene sequence: CDR1 MNHEY, CDR2 SMNVEV (reference sequence). This CDR3 comprises 22 residues. The junction had 30 bases not matched to a gene; V was cut back by 10 bases and J by 0 bases. The CDR3 DNA reads TGTGCCACCAGACATATTAGAAGGGAGTGGGTACTAGCGGGACCTATCTCCTACGAGCAGTACTTC. Translated: CATRHIRREWVLAGPISYEQYF.

This sequence joins TRBV11-2 and TRBJ2-7; weak D call: TRBD2 (5 bases). Per germline, CDR1 SGHAT and CDR2 FQNNGV. The germline V and J ends were trimmed by 5 bases and 0 bases, with 14 bases remaining between them. The CDR3 is 15 amino acids. CDR3 in amino acids: CASSSEIGSSYEQYF. DNA for the CDR3: TGTGCCAGCAGCAGTGAGATAGGGAGCTCCTACGAGCAGTACTTC.

This sequence joins TRBV6-5 and TRBJ2-2; D is perhaps TRBD1 (7 bases). Germline CDR1 is MNHEY and CDR2 is SVGAGI. Between the trimmed V and J ends, which lost 10 bases and 4 bases, there was a span of 16 bases. The CDR3 has 14 residues. The CDR3 sequence: CATRQGGITGELFF. CDR3 sequence (DNA): TGTGCCACCAGGCAGGGGGGCATCACCGGGGAGCTGTTTTTT.

The CDR3 protein is CASSLTGSSYEQYF. The DNA for the CDR3 is TGTGCCAGCAGCTTAACTGGCAGCTCCTACGAGCAGTACTTC. The rearrangement uses TRBV11-1 and TRBJ2-7; D not certain. The V end was cut by 2 bases, the J end by 0 bases, with 8 bases between. Germline lookup yields CDR1 SGHAT and CDR2 FQDESV (reference sequence). There are 14 residues in the CDR3.

V usage is TRBV28 and J usage is TRBJ2-7; no firm D call. The CDR3 is 14 residues long. The V gene's germline CDR1 is MDHEN and CDR2 SYDVKM. V was pared by 8 bases and J by 6 bases, with 20 bases between. The CDR3 DNA follows: TGTGCCAGCGCCCCGGGTAGGGTGGTCCCCGAGCAGTACTTC. It specifies CASAPGRVVPEQYF.

This clone was seen a few times. The chain recombines TRBV10-1 with TRBJ2-7; either TRBD1 or TRBD2 may fit D (6 bases each). This CDR3 comprises 14 residues. The germline CDR1 and CDR2 sequences are WNHNN and SYGVQD (reference sequence). Trimming took off 3 bases at V and 5 bases at J, with 14 bases between the two ends. The CDR3 nucleotides read TGCGCCAGCAGTGACAACAGGGCTAGCGACGAGCAGTACTTC. It specifies CASSDNRASDEQYF.

V usage is TRBV11-2 and J usage is TRBJ1-1, with 7 nucleotides matching TRBD1. Germline V CDR1 and CDR2: SGHAT, FQNNGV. V was pared by 3 bases and J by 2 bases, with 3 bases of the junction left unmatched. CDR3 size: 14 residues. The chain's CDR3 is CASSFRGINTEAFF. CDR3 DNA sequence: TGTGCCAGCAGCTTCAGGGGGATCAACACTGAAGCTTTCTTT.

This chain links TRBV5-1 with TRBJ2-5, with 7 bases lining up with TRBD1. This CDR3 region has 15 residues. Trimming took 4 bases from V and 2 from J; bases not matched to a gene: 8. Germline V gene data show CDR1 as SGHRS and CDR2 as YFSETQ. The CDR3 nucleotides are TGCGCCAGCAGCCCCGTTTCGGGACAGCAAGAGACCCAGTACTTC. Translated: CASSPVSGQQETQYF.

This chain links TRBV29-1 with TRBJ1-5; D is possibly TRBD1 (6 bases). There are 16 residues in the CDR3. Deletions cut 4 bases from V and 1 base from J, with 17 bases between. Germline V gene lookup returns CDR1 SQVTM and CDR2 ANQGSEA. The CDR3 sequence: CSVGGGIDRSNQPQHF. The CDR3 coding sequence is TGCAGCGTTGGGGGGGGGATCGACAGGAGCAATCAGCCCCAGCATTTT.